The 32 T cell receptor beta chains in this list originate from one sample, sequenced in a study of vaccination and CD4 T cells after COVID-19. The Oncomine TCR Beta short-read assay generated sequence data from the DNA of cultured CD4+ T cells. TCRdb independently ran MiXCR on the PCR reads; one entry per CDR3 protein. Of under 7,500 distinct CDR3 sequences listed, more than 60% were seen once; the top ten hold roughly 17%. Stated treatment: approximately nine-day PBMC culture with coronavirus spike peptide pools or control peptides (ViraFEST assay). For these receptors, no antigen is known. Source material: CD4+ T cells from blood, cultured in vitro. All receptors derive from a human donor who had recovered from COVID-19.

As DNA, the CDR3 is TGTGCCAGCAGCTCGGGACAGCCACAAGAGACCCAGTACTTC. As protein: CASSSGQPQETQYF. The chain has TRBV7-9 and TRBJ2-5; 7 bases are a match to TRBD1. The CDR3 is made up of 14 amino acids. Germline CDR1 is SEHNR and CDR2 is FQNEAQ (reference sequence). V was clipped by 4 bases and J by 2 bases; unmatched bases: 4.

The chain uses TRBV6-1 and TRBJ1-5, with D tentatively TRBD1 (5 bases). Germline V gene lookup returns CDR1 MNHNS and CDR2 SASEGT. Trimming took off 8 bases at V and 2 bases at J, with 13 bases between the two ends. The CDR3 runs 14 residues. CDR3 region: CASQKSGRNQPQHF. CDR3 nucleotide sequence: TGTGCCAGCCAGAAGTCAGGGCGCAATCAGCCCCAGCATTTT.

This clonotype has only a few counts. The rearrangement joins TRBV12-3 or TRBV12-4 to TRBJ2-1; 8 positions agree with TRBD2. Germline trimming cut 7 bases from V and 8 bases from J; bases unmatched to any gene: 13. The CDR3 contains 15 residues. In DNA form, the CDR3 reads TGTGCCAGCACTCCACAGGGACTAGTTATCCATGAGCAGTTCTTC. The encoded protein is CASTPQGLVIHEQFF.

The chain has TRBV20-1 and TRBJ1-2; 7 bases align to TRBD1. The CDR3 is 12 amino acids. Per the germline V gene, CDR1 is DFQATT and CDR2 is SNEGSKA (reference sequence). The V and J ends lost 7 bases and 2 bases, in that order; junction bases with no gene match: 4. CDR3 protein: CSVQTGNYGYTF. CDR3 in DNA: TGCAGTGTTCAGACAGGGAACTATGGCTACACCTTC.

The chain has TRBV6-1 and TRBJ1-2, with a tentative D call TRBD1 (6 bases). The CDR3 covers 14 residues. V lost 6 bases to trimming and J lost 8 bases, with 19 bases between them. Germline V CDR1 and CDR2: MNHNS, SASEGT. CDR3 residues: CASRAPGEPRGYTF. CDR3 sequence (DNA): TGTGCCAGCAGGGCCCCAGGGGAGCCTCGGGGCTACACCTTC.

The chain joins TRBV20-1 to TRBJ2-7, with a possible D match to TRBD1 (5 bases). Germline V gene lookup returns CDR1 DFQATT and CDR2 SNEGSKA (reference sequence). The CDR3 loop spans 11 amino acids. V was pared by 4 bases and J by 4 bases, with 8 bases between. CDR3 DNA: TGCAGTGCTAAGACAGAATACGAGCAGTACTTC. Encoded protein: CSAKTEYEQYF.

A remark on this clonotype: Here the CDR3 omits its conserved ending phenylalanine or tryptophan, so a read error is the likely source. The chain links TRBV6-5 to TRBJ2-7; TRBD2 matches at 8 bases. Germline V gene sequence: CDR1 MNHEY, CDR2 SVGAGI. This CDR3 comprises 15 residues. Trimming at V came to 0 bases and at J to 4 bases, leaving 5 bases not matched to a gene. Here the CDR3 DNA reads TGTGCCAGCAGTTACTCGGCGGGAGGCGGGTACGAGCAGTACCTC. This gives the protein CASSYSAGGGYEQYL.

The table lists this clonotype with a count of one. This sequence joins TRBV7-9 and TRBJ1-5, with 7 positions matching TRBD1. Germline loops: CDR1 SEHNR, CDR2 FQNEAQ (reference sequence). The junction had 9 bases not matched to a gene; V was cut back by 3 bases and J by 4 bases. The CDR3 totals 16 residues. The CDR3 DNA reads as TGTGCCAGCAGCTTGTGGTCCGGGACAGCTAATCAGCCCCAGCATTTT. Protein product: CASSLWSGTANQPQHF. Filled out from reference TRBV7-9 and TRBJ1-5, the complete variable domain reads DTGVSQNPRHKITKRGQNVTFRCDPISEHNRLYWYRQTLGQGPEFLTYFQNEAQLEKSRLLSDRFSAERPKGSFSTLEIQRTEQGDSAMYLCASSLWSGTANQPQHFGDGTRLSIL.

The chain links TRBV11-3 to TRBJ2-3; 13 bases fit TRBD2. Germline loops: CDR1 SGHNT, CDR2 YENEEA. Trimming at V came to 5 bases and at J to 6 bases, leaving 11 bases not matched to a gene. The CDR3 consists of 17 residues. CDR3 sequence: CASSKGTSGNNGDTQYF. CDR3 bases: TGTGCCAGCAGCAAAGGGACTAGCGGGAACAACGGGGATACGCAGTATTTT.

The rearrangement joins TRBV29-1 to TRBJ1-1; D gene unclear. V shed 0 bases and J shed 0 bases, with 5 bases lying between them. The CDR3 extends over 13 amino acids. Germline CDR1 reads SQVTM; CDR2 reads ANQGSEA. The CDR3 loop is CSVEEQLNTEAFF. CDR3 DNA sequence: TGCAGCGTTGAAGAACAGTTGAACACTGAAGCTTTCTTT.

The rearrangement joins TRBV18 to TRBJ2-7; 9 nucleotides align to TRBD1. Germline V CDR1 and CDR2: KGHSH, LQKENI. The CDR3 is 14 amino acids. V shed 3 bases, J shed 6 bases, and the junction held 6 bases outside the gene matches. CDR3 in DNA: TGTGCCAGCTCACCCCGGACAGGGGAAGCCGAGCAGTACTTC. Protein: CASSPRTGEAEQYF.

This clonotype was seen a few times. The V and J genes are TRBV6-1 and TRBJ1-1; D is unclear. The CDR3 runs 14 residues. The V end lost 6 bases, the J end lost 0 bases, and 11 bases lay between the germline ends. CDR1 is MNHNS, CDR2 SASEGT, per germline. CDR3 DNA sequence: TGTGCCAGCAGGACCGACGGGTTGAACACTGAAGCTTTCTTT. It yields the protein CASRTDGLNTEAFF.

The chain joins TRBV27 to TRBJ1-5; weak D call: TRBD1 (6 bases). Germline V lookup: CDR1 MNHEY, CDR2 SMNVEV (reference sequence). The CDR3 covers 15 residues. The ends were cut back, 2 bases at V and 6 bases at J, with 14 bases in the middle. CDR3 coding DNA: TGTGCCAGCAGTTTAGGGGGGGGCGCGGGTCAGCCCCAGCATTTT. Its protein is CASSLGGGAGQPQHF.

This chain uses TRBV6-5 with TRBJ2-7; D remains ambiguous. The V gene's germline CDR1 is MNHEY and CDR2 SVGAGI. The CDR3 sequence is 14 residues long. Between the trimmed V and J ends, which lost 2 bases and 2 bases, there was a span of 10 bases. CDR3 in DNA: TGTGCCAGCAGTTACGGCAGTTCCCCCTACGAGCAGTACTTC. As protein: CASSYGSSPYEQYF.

This chain uses TRBV5-4 with TRBJ2-1; 10 bases are shared with TRBD2. Trimming at V came to 4 bases and at J to 7 bases, leaving 5 bases not matched to a gene. The CDR3 spans 14 residues. Germline lookup yields CDR1 SGHNT and CDR2 YYREEE (reference sequence). The CDR3 region is CASSPMTSGNEQFF. The CDR3, as DNA: TGTGCCAGCAGCCCTATGACTAGCGGGAATGAGCAGTTCTTC.

The chain is built from TRBV19 and TRBJ1-1, with D perhaps TRBD1 (5 bases). Germline CDR1 is LNHDA and CDR2 is SQIVND (reference sequence). Trimming cost V 5 bases and J 4 bases, with 17 bases left between them. There are 15 residues in the CDR3. The CDR3 bases are TGTGCCAGTAGTCTCACGAGTTTCGGGGGCACTGAAGCTTTCTTT. The encoded protein is CASSLTSFGGTEAFF.

The V and J genes are TRBV11-1 and TRBJ2-2, with D perhaps matching TRBD2 (5 bases). The germline V gene has CDR1 SGHAT and CDR2 FQDESV (reference sequence). The CDR3 loop spans 14 amino acids. Trimming pared 6 bases from V and 4 bases from J, leaving 12 bases between. CDR3 residues: CASRDYGVTGELFF. The CDR3 DNA reads as TGTGCCAGCAGGGATTACGGGGTCACCGGGGAGCTGTTTTTT. Looking up the rest from reference TRBV11-1 and TRBJ2-2 gives the full variable domain: EAEVAQSPRYKITEKSQAVAFWCDPISGHATLYWYRQILGQGPELLVQFQDESVVDDSQLPKDRFSAERLKGVDSTLKIQPAELGDSAMYLCASRDYGVTGELFFGEGSRLTVL.

This sequence joins TRBV15 and TRBJ2-7; D possibly corresponds to TRBD1 (6 bases). Trimming took off 8 bases at V and 5 bases at J, with 22 bases between the two ends. The CDR3 contains 15 residues. Germline V gives CDR1 LNHNV, CDR2 YYDKDF (reference sequence). CDR3 sequence (DNA): TGTGCCACCGGCCGAGAGGGGGTACCTAACGACGAGCAGTACTTC. The encoded protein is CATGREGVPNDEQYF.

This clonotype counts as medium-sized. J is TRBJ1-5 and V is TRBV20-1, with TRBD1 identical over 8 bases. Germline assignment: CDR1 DFQATT and CDR2 SNEGSKA (reference sequence). CDR3 length: 12 amino acids. With V trimmed by 7 bases and J by 7 bases, 6 bases remained unmatched. The CDR3 sequence: CSVADRDQPQHF. CDR3 in DNA: TGCAGTGTTGCGGACAGGGACCAGCCCCAGCATTTT.

The table lists this clonotype with a few counts. The gene calls are TRBV25-1 and TRBJ2-6; D remains unclear. V was shortened by 2 bases and J by 0 bases, with 8 bases between the two germline ends. The CDR3 is 16 residues long. Germline assignment: CDR1 MGHDK and CDR2 SYGVNS. The DNA of the CDR3 is TGTGCCAGCAGTGAAAATCCAGCCTCTGGGGCCAACGTCCTGACTTTC. This translates into CASSENPASGANVLTF.

The rearrangement uses TRBV20-1 and TRBJ1-2; no firm D call. Trimming pared 3 bases from V and 4 bases from J, leaving 12 bases between. CDR3 length: 13 residues. Germline loops: CDR1 DFQATT, CDR2 SNEGSKA (reference sequence). For the CDR3, the DNA is TGCAGTGCTAGGGTACCGGGTTCCTATGGCTACACCTTC. Protein sequence: CSARVPGSYGYTF.

The rearrangement joins TRBV6-5 to TRBJ1-6, with TRBD1 as a possible D gene (6 bases). The CDR3 is made up of 15 amino acids. Germline V gene lookup returns CDR1 MNHEY and CDR2 SVGAGI. The V end lost 3 bases, the J end lost 5 bases, and 11 bases lay between the germline ends. CDR3 DNA: TGTGCCAGCAGTTATTCCCAGGGGAATAATTCACCCCTCCACTTT. Its translation: CASSYSQGNNSPLHF.

Note on this clonotype: At one end the junction does not follow the germline gene, possibly because of a read error. The chain is built from TRBV6-1 and TRBJ2-7, with a possible D match to TRBD1 (5 bases). Germline CDR1 reads MNHNS; CDR2 reads SASEGT. CDR3 length: 13 residues. The CDR3 DNA is TGTGCCAGCAGTGAAGCGCTGGCGACAGCGACTTATTTC. Amino acid sequence: CASSEALATATYF.

This clonotype is classed as large. The chain is built from TRBV20-1 and TRBJ1-3; TRBD1 matches at 7 bases. Germline V lookup: CDR1 DFQATT, CDR2 SNEGSKA (reference sequence). The CDR3 sequence is 15 residues long. Germline trimming cut 1 base from V and 0 bases from J; bases unmatched to any gene: 3. The CDR3 nucleotides are TGCAGTGCTAGAGGGAACAGGGGCTCTGGAAACACCATATATTTT. Protein: CSARGNRGSGNTIYF.

Only a few counts were recorded for this clonotype. The chain is built from TRBV7-2 and TRBJ1-1; no definite D call. The CDR3 sequence is 12 residues long. Trimming left V 1 base short and J 3 bases short, with 3 bases between. CDR1 is SGHTA and CDR2 is FQGNSA in the germline V gene. The CDR3 loop reads CASSLGYTEAFF. CDR3 sequence (DNA): TGTGCCAGCAGCTTAGGGTACACTGAAGCTTTCTTT.

CDR3 bases: TGTGCCAGCGGGCGAAACACTGAAGCTTTCTTT. It yields the protein CASGRNTEAFF. This sequence joins TRBV28 and TRBJ1-1; D unresolved. CDR3 size: 11 residues. Germline CDR1 MDHEN, CDR2 SYDVKM. Trimming took off 8 bases at V and 2 bases at J, with 6 bases between the two ends.

V gene TRBV20-1 combines with J gene TRBJ1-3; D gene uncertain. Trimming left V 4 bases short and J 3 bases short, with 13 bases between. Germline V gene lookup returns CDR1 DFQATT and CDR2 SNEGSKA (reference sequence). The CDR3 runs 14 residues. CDR3 sequence: CSAILGRYGNTIYF. Written as DNA, the CDR3 is TGCAGTGCTATTTTAGGGAGATATGGAAACACCATATATTTT.

J is TRBJ2-5 and V is TRBV6-1; TRBD1 is a possible D gene (6 bases). With 2 bases removed from V and 2 bases from J, the gap between germline ends came to 9 bases. The CDR3 length is 14 residues. From germline, CDR1 is MNHNS and CDR2 SASEGT. CDR3 loop: CASSEQGWQETQYF. CDR3 DNA sequence: TGTGCCAGCAGTGAACAGGGGTGGCAAGAGACCCAGTACTTC.

The rearrangement joins TRBV2 to TRBJ2-5, with D possibly matching TRBD2 (6 bases). The CDR3 consists of 14 residues. V lost 3 bases and J lost 5, with 13 bases in between. The V gene's germline CDR1 is SNHLY and CDR2 FYNNEI. CDR3 nucleotide sequence: TGTGCCAGCAGTGAGGAGGGACGCAGGGAGACCCAGTACTTC. This translates into CASSEEGRRETQYF.

V and J are TRBV6-5 and TRBJ1-5; 7 bases are a match to TRBD1. This CDR3 is built from 16 residues. Germline trimming cut 2 bases from V and 0 bases from J; bases unmatched to any gene: 4. CDR1 is MNHEY and CDR2 is SVGAGI in the germline V gene. The CDR3 loop reads CASSYPGTVSNQPQHF. The DNA for the CDR3 is TGTGCCAGCAGTTACCCCGGGACAGTTAGCAATCAGCCCCAGCATTTT.

This sequence joins TRBV20-1 and TRBJ1-1, with TRBD1 identical over 7 bases. Trimming cost V 5 bases and J 8 bases; bases outside gene matches: 11. Germline V lookup: CDR1 DFQATT, CDR2 SNEGSKA (reference sequence). The CDR3 sequence is 13 residues long. The CDR3 protein is CSAGTRRGPEAFF. The CDR3 nucleotides read TGCAGTGCTGGGACCCGGAGGGGGCCAGAAGCTTTCTTT.

This chain links TRBV10-2 with TRBJ1-5; the D gene is possibly TRBD1 (5 bases). V lost 6 bases, J lost 0 bases, and 9 bases lay in between. Germline CDR1 reads WSHSY; CDR2 reads SAAADI. The CDR3 is made up of 14 amino acids. For the CDR3, the DNA is TGCGCCAGCAGAAAAGGGGCTAGCAATCAGCCCCAGCATTTT. Protein product: CASRKGASNQPQHF.